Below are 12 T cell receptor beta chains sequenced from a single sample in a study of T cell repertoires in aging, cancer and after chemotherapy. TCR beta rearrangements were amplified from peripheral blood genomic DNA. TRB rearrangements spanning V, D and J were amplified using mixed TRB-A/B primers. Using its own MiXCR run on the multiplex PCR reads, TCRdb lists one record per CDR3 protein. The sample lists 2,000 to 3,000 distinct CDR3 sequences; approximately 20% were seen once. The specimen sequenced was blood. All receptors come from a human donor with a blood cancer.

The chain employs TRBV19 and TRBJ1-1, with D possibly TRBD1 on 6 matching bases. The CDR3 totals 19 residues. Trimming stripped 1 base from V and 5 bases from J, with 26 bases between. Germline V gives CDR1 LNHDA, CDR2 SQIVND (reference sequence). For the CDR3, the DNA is TGTGCCAGTAGTATAGCTATTTGGCAGGGGAGATCCAGGAGGACTGAAGCTTTCTTT. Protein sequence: CASSIAIWQGRSRRTEAFF.

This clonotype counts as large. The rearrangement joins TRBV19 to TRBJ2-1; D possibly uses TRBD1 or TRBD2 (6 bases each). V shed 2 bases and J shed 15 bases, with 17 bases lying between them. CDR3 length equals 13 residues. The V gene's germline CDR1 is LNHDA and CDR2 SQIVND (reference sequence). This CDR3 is CASSISVAGEAFF. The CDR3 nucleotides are TGTGCCAGTAGTATATCGGTAGCAGGGGAGGCGTTCTTC.

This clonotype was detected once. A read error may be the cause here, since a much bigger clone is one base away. In nucleotides, the CDR3 is TGTGCCAGCAGAGAACAGGGTCTGGACGAAAAACTGTTTTTT. Translated, it gives CASREQGLDEKLFF. The rearrangement uses TRBV5-6 and TRBJ1-4, with a tentative D call TRBD1 (6 bases). The CDR3 runs to 14 residues. Germline V gene data show CDR1 as SGHDT and CDR2 as YYEEEE. V was cut by 5 bases and J by 8 bases, with 16 bases left in between.

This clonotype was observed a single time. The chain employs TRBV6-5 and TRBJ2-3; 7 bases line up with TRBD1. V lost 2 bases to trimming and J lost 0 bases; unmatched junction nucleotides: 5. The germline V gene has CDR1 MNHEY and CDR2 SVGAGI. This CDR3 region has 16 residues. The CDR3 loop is CASSYDDRESTDTQYF. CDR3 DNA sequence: TGTGCCAGCAGTTACGACGACAGGGAAAGCACAGATACGCAGTATTTT.

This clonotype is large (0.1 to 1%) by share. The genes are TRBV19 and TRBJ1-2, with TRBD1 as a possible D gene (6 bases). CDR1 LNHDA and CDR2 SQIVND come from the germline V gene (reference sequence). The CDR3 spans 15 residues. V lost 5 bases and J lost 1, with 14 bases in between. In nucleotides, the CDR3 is TGTGCCAGTAGTGTCGCCGGGACACTTAACTATGGCTACACCTTC. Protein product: CASSVAGTLNYGYTF.

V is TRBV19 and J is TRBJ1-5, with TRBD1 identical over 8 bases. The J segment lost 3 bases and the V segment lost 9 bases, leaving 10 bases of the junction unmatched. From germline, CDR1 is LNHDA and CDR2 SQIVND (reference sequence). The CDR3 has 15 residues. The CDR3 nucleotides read TGTGCCAGGAGAGGTGGACAGGGTGACAATCAGCCCCAGCATTTT. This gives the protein CARRGGQGDNQPQHF.

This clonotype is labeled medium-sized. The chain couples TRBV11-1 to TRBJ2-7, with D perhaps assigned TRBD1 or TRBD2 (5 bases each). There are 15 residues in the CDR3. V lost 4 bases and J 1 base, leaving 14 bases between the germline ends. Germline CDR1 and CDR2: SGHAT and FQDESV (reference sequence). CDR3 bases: TGTGCCAGCAGCTACGAAACGGGACCTTCCTACGAGCAGTACTTC. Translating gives CASSYETGPSYEQYF.

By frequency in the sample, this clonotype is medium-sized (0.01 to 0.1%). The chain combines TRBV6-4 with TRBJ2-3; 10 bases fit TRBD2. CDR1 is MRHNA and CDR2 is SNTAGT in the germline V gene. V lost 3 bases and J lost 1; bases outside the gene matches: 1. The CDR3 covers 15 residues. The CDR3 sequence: CASSETSGGTDTQYF. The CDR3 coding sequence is TGTGCCAGCAGTGAAACTAGCGGGGGCACAGATACGCAGTATTTT.

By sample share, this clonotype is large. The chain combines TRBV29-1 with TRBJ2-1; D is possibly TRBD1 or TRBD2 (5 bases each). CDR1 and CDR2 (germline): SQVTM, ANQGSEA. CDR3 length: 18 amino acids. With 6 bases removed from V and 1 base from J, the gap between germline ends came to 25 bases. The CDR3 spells CSVETGHLSDGSYNEQFF. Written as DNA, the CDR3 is TGCAGCGTAGAAACCGGACACCTTAGCGATGGATCCTACAATGAGCAGTTCTTC.

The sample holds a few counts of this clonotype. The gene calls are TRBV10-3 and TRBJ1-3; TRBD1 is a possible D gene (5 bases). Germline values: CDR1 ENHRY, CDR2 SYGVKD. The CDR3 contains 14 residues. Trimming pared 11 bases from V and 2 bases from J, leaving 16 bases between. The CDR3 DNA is TGTGCCTCTATTGAGGGGATTGCTGGAAACACCATATATTTT. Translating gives CASIEGIAGNTIYF.

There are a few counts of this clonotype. DNA for the CDR3: TGCGCCAGCAGCCTGATCGGGACAGGTTTTAGCACCATATATTTT. Translated, it gives CASSLIGTGFSTIYF. J is TRBJ1-3 and V is TRBV4-3, with 8 bases lining up with TRBD1. This CDR3 has 15 residues. V trimming: 4 bases; J trimming: 9 bases; junction bases outside the gene matches: 11. Germline-derived CDR1 and CDR2 are LGHNA and YSLEER.

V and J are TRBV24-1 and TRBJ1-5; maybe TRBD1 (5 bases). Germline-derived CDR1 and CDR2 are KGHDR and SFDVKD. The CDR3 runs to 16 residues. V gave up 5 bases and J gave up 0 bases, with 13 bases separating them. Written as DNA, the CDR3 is TGTGCCACCAGTGGGTCCGGGACGGATAGCAATCAGCCCCAGCATTTT. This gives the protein CATSGSGTDSNQPQHF.